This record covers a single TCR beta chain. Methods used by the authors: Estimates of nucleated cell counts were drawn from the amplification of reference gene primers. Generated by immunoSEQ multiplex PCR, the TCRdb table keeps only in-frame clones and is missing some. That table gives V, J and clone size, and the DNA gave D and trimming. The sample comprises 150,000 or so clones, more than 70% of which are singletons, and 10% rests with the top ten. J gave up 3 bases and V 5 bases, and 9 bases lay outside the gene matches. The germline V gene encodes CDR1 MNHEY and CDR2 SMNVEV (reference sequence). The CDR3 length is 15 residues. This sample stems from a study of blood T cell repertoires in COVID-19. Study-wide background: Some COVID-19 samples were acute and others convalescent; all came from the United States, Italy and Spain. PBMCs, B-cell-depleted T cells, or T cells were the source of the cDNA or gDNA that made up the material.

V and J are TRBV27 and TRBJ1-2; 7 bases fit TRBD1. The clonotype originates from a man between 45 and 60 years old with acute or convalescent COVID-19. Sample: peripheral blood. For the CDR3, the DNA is TGTGCCAGCAGTCCCTCGGGGCAGGGGGACTATGGCTACACCTTC. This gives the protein CASSPSGQGDYGYTF.